The source of this TCR beta chain is a study of T cells in Graves' hyperthyroidism and ophthalmopathy. V lost 0 bases and J 2 bases, leaving 3 bases between the germline ends. The CDR3 runs 13 residues. Germline V gives CDR1 SGDLS, CDR2 YYNGEE. TCR beta CDR3 region amplification was performed from RNA transcripts. The HTBI primer set drove a first-round RT-PCR of the TCR CDR3. TCRdb redid the calling of the multiplex PCR reads with MiXCR, one entry per CDR3 protein. The table records about 410,000 distinct CDR3 sequences, more than 14% of them present only once. The chain employs TRBV9 and TRBJ1-3; no clear D gene. The sample comprised blood. This TCR derives from a woman aged 25 to 39 with Graves' ophthalmopathy. The CDR3 coding sequence is TGTGCCAGCAGCGTAGGTCCTGGAAACACCATATATTTT. It encodes CASSVGPGNTIYF.